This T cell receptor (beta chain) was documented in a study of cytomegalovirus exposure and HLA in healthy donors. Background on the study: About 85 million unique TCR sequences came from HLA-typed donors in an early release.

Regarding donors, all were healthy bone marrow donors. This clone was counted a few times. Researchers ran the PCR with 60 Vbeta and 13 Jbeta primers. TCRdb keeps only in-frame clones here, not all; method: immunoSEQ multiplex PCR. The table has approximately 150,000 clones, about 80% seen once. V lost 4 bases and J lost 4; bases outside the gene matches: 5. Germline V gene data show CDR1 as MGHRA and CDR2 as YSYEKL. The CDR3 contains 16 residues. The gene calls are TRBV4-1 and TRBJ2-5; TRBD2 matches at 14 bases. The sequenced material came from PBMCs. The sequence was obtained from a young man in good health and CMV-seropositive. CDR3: CASSLRLAGGSETQYF. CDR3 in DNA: TGCGCCAGCAGCCTACGACTAGCGGGGGGGTCAGAGACCCAGTACTTC.